The source of this TCR beta chain is a study of long-term antiretroviral therapy in people with HIV. Overall study findings and caveats: Controls showed broader CDR3 length ranges than did the HIV repertoires.

Survey-level resolution applied to immunoSEQ assay v3.0. Clones were sequenced by immunoSEQ multiplex PCR, and TCRdb holds only the in-frame ones, with some missing. The repertoire holds about 18,000 clones, with 75% to 95% as singletons. Concerning this clone itself: Antigen: not known.

The V gene's germline CDR1 is SGHDT and CDR2 YYEEEE. The CDR3 has 16 residues. Deletions cut 4 bases from V and 0 bases from J, with 11 bases between. The receptor comes from a man between 50 and 59 years old with HIV. The specimen was unsorted PBMCs, collected 3 years after starting antiretroviral therapy. The chain has TRBV5-6 and TRBJ1-6; no definite D call. This CDR3 reads CASSLRGSSYNSPLHF. The CDR3 DNA follows: TGTGCCAGCAGCCTCCGAGGGAGCTCCTATAATTCACCCCTCCACTTT.